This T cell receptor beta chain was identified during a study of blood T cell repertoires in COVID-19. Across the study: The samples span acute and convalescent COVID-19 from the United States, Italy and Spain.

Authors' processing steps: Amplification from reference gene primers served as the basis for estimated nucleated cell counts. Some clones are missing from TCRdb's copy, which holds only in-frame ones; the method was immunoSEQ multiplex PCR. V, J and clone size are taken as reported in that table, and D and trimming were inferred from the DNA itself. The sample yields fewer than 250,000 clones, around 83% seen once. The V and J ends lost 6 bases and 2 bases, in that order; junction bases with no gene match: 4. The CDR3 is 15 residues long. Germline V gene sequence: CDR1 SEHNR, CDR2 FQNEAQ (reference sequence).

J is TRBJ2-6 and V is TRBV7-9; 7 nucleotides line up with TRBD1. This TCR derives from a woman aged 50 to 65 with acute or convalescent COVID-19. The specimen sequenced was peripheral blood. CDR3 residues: CASSWGTAGANVLTF. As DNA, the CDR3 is TGTGCCAGCAGTTGGGGGACAGCTGGGGCCAACGTCCTGACTTTC.